The 4 T cell receptor beta chains in this list originate from one sample, sequenced in a study of blood T cell repertoires in COVID-19. The method was immunoSEQ multiplex PCR; TCRdb's version includes in-frame clones alone and lacks a portion of them. The repertoire includes around 310,000 clones, over 75% of them detected once, and 4% sits in the top ten. The sequenced sample consisted of peripheral blood. The receptors shown here come from a woman between 50 and 59 years old with active or convalescent COVID-19.

In regard to this clone: One end of the junction is discordant with germline, which a read error may explain. V is TRBV5-1 and J is TRBJ1-6; D unresolved. This CDR3 is built from 12 residues. Germline V gene lookup returns CDR1 SGHRS and CDR2 YFSETQ. The CDR3 is CASSRVGEAPSF. CDR3 nucleotides: TGCGCCAGCAGCCGTGTTGGGGAGGCCCCTTCGTTT.

This chain connects TRBV25-1 to TRBJ2-5; TRBD1 agrees at 10 bases. Germline V gene data show CDR1 as MGHDK and CDR2 as SYGVNS. The CDR3 covers 15 residues. V shed 4 bases, J shed 5 bases, and the junction held 7 bases outside the gene matches. The CDR3 protein is CASSGPTGGYETQYF. The CDR3 bases are TGTGCCAGCAGTGGACCGACAGGGGGCTATGAGACCCAGTACTTC.

The chain joins TRBV30 to TRBJ1-1; 7 bases match TRBD1. The V gene's germline CDR1 is GTSNPN and CDR2 SVGIG (reference sequence). The V segment lost 2 bases and the J segment 6 bases; nucleotides outside the gene matches: 6. The CDR3 sequence is 13 residues long. DNA for the CDR3: TGTGCCTGGAGTAAACAGGGGAGTTCTGAAGCTTTCTTT. Its protein is CAWSKQGSSEAFF.

V is TRBV15 and J is TRBJ1-5; D is unresolved. This CDR3 has 16 amino acids. With 0 bases removed from V and 0 bases from J, the gap between germline ends came to 9 bases. CDR1 LNHNV and CDR2 YYDKDF come from the germline V gene (reference sequence). CDR3 sequence reads: CATSRDLADSNQPQHF. The CDR3 DNA sequence: TGTGCCACCAGCAGAGATTTGGCGGATAGCAATCAGCCCCAGCATTTT. Supplemented by reference TRBV15 and TRBJ1-5, the full variable domain reads DAMVIQNPRYQVTQFGKPVTLSCSQTLNHNVMYWYQQKSSQAPKLLFHYYDKDFNNEADTPDNFQSRRPNTSFCFLDIRSPGLGDTAMYLCATSRDLADSNQPQHFGDGTRLSIL.